These 31 T cell receptor beta chains were sequenced from one sample in a study of T cells after yellow fever vaccination. TCRdb redid the calling of the 5' RACE reads with MiXCR, one entry per CDR3 protein. The table has around 590,000 distinct CDR3 sequences, 10% to 15% seen once; the top ten hold more than 12%. Sequencing was performed on PBMCs, taken on the day of the yellow fever booster vaccination. These receptors all stem from a young man who received the YFV17D yellow fever vaccine.

The table lists this clonotype with a few counts. V usage is TRBV7-2 and J usage is TRBJ2-7, with D perhaps matching TRBD2 (6 bases). The CDR3 is 13 residues long. CDR1 and CDR2 from the germline V gene are SGHTA and FQGNSA. V gave up 3 bases and J gave up 5 bases, with 11 bases separating them. CDR3 in DNA: TGTGCCAGCAGCTTCGGGAGCCAAAACGAGCAGTACTTC. This codes for CASSFGSQNEQYF. Full variable domain (rest looked up from reference TRBV7-2 and TRBJ2-7): GAGVSQSPSNKVTEKGKDVELRCDPISGHTALYWYRQSLGQGLEFLIYFQGNSAPDKSGLPSDRFSAERTGGSVSTLTIQRTQQEDSAVYLCASSFGSQNEQYFGPGTRLTVT.

The DNA for the CDR3 is TGCAGCCCCTCCAGGACAGGGGATGAAAAACTGTTTTTT. Protein product: CSPSRTGDEKLFF. This chain joins TRBV20-1 and TRBJ1-4; 9 bases align to TRBD1. Germline-derived CDR1 and CDR2 are DFQATT and SNEGSKA (reference sequence). This CDR3 spans 13 amino acids.

This clonotype was picked up a small number of times. V is TRBV5-4 and J is TRBJ2-3; D may be TRBD1 or TRBD2 (6 bases each). Trimming pared 2 bases from V and 4 bases from J, leaving 17 bases between. Germline assignment: CDR1 SGHNT and CDR2 YYREEE (reference sequence). There are 16 residues in the CDR3. The CDR3 sequence is CASSLGGRRIADTQYF. The CDR3 DNA is TGTGCCAGCAGCTTAGGGGGGAGGAGGATTGCAGATACGCAGTATTTT.

Only a few counts were recorded for this clonotype. The V and J genes are TRBV3-1 and TRBJ1-2; the D gene is possibly TRBD1 (6 bases). The CDR3 has 14 amino acids. V was clipped by 5 bases and J by 8 bases, with 18 bases between them. CDR1 LGHDT and CDR2 YNNKEL come from the germline V gene (reference sequence). CDR3 nucleotides: TGTGCCAGCAGCTTAAGCAGGGGCGGCGGGGGCTACACCTTC. Protein product: CASSLSRGGGGYTF.

The sample holds a few counts of this clonotype. The rearrangement links TRBV18 to TRBJ2-7, with 7 nucleotides matching TRBD2. The CDR3 spans 15 residues. Germline CDR1 KGHSH, CDR2 LQKENI. V trimming: 5 bases; J trimming: 7 bases; junction bases outside the gene matches: 14. In nucleotides, the CDR3 is TGTGCCAGCTCATCATCCGGGACTAACTCGGGGGAGCAGTACTTC. It is translated as CASSSSGTNSGEQYF.

This clonotype was detected many times. A junction boundary mismatches the germline segment, possibly from a read error. This chain's CDR3 is CASSLDRYNEQFF. Here the CDR3 DNA reads TGCGCCAGCAGCTTGGATCGGTACAATGAGCAGTTCTTC. The V gene is TRBV7-2, the J gene TRBJ2-1; D not resolved. The germline V gene has CDR1 SGHTA and CDR2 FQGNSA. The CDR3 runs 13 residues. The full variable domain, completed using reference TRBV7-2 and TRBJ2-1, is GAGVSQSPSNKVTEKGKDVELRCDPISGHTALYWYRQSLGQGLEFLIYFQGNSAPDKSGLPSDRFSAERTGGSVSTLTIQRTQQEDSAVYLCASSLDRYNEQFFGPGTRLTVL.

This clonotype was seen at least ten times. The chain uses TRBV29-1 and TRBJ2-5, with 7 nucleotides matching TRBD1. Germline V gene sequence: CDR1 SQVTM, CDR2 ANQGSEA. The V segment lost 5 bases and the J segment 3 bases; nucleotides outside the gene matches: 9. The CDR3 is 14 residues long. This chain's CDR3 is CSVSRQGEEETQYF. CDR3 coding DNA: TGCAGCGTTTCTCGACAGGGAGAGGAAGAGACCCAGTACTTC.

This clonotype was seen ten or more times. J is TRBJ2-1 and V is TRBV7-8; D gene unclear. V was cut by 2 bases and J by 10 bases, with 9 bases left in between. CDR1 is SGHVS and CDR2 is FQNEAQ in the germline V gene. This CDR3 is 12 amino acids long. In nucleotides, the CDR3 is TGTGCCAGCAGCTTATTGTCCAAGGAGCAGTTCTTC. This encodes CASSLLSKEQFF.

DNA for the CDR3: TGTGCCAGCAGCTTAGCGTCGGCCGTGGCCGGGGAGCTGTTTTTT. It encodes CASSLASAVAGELFF. The chain combines TRBV7-2 with TRBJ2-2, with D hard to call. Germline V gene lookup returns CDR1 SGHTA and CDR2 FQGNSA. The V end lost 0 bases, the J end lost 6 bases, and 11 bases lay between the germline ends. The length of the CDR3 is 15 residues.

The genes are TRBV20-1 and TRBJ2-1; no definite D call. Per germline, CDR1 DFQATT and CDR2 SNEGSKA (reference sequence). The CDR3 has 12 amino acids. Deletions cut 5 bases from V and 7 bases from J, with 12 bases between. CDR3 bases: TGCAGTGCTGGAAGAAAAGCGAATGAGCAGTTCTTC. It translates to CSAGRKANEQFF.

This clonotype appeared a few times. The CDR3 reads CASSLGLDSSYEQYF. The CDR3 DNA is TGTGCCAGCAGCTTAGGTCTAGATAGCTCCTACGAGCAGTACTTC. The gene calls are TRBV7-2 and TRBJ2-7; no clear D gene. The germline V gene has CDR1 SGHTA and CDR2 FQGNSA. This CDR3 contains 15 residues. V lost 1 base and J lost 0, with 10 bases in between.

Written as DNA, the CDR3 is TGTGCCAGCAGCTCCCGACTAGATACGCAGTATTTT. Translation: CASSSRLDTQYF. V is TRBV11-2 and J is TRBJ2-3; D gene unclear. CDR1 SGHAT and CDR2 FQNNGV come from the germline V gene. The CDR3 has 12 residues. The germline V and J ends were trimmed by 4 bases and 5 bases, with 7 bases remaining between them.

This chain joins TRBV19 and TRBJ2-7, with TRBD2 identical over 9 bases. This CDR3 is built from 14 residues. Germline-derived CDR1 and CDR2 are LNHDA and SQIVND (reference sequence). After removal of 6 bases from V and 3 bases from J, the junction contained 6 bases not matched to a gene. CDR3 bases: TGTGCCAGTAGCGTCGGGACTAGCTACTACGAGCAGTACTTC. Its translation: CASSVGTSYYEQYF.

Ten or more counts support this clonotype. The chain joins TRBV10-3 to TRBJ2-3; the D is unclear. The CDR3 is made up of 16 amino acids. Germline V gives CDR1 ENHRY, CDR2 SYGVKD. V lost 0 bases, J lost 0 bases, and 10 bases lay in between. The CDR3 spells CAISESAGTSTDTQYF. As DNA, the CDR3 is TGTGCCATCAGTGAGTCGGCAGGTACTAGCACAGATACGCAGTATTTT.

This clonotype was observed at least ten times. The gene calls are TRBV12-3 or TRBV12-4 and TRBJ2-2; 7 bases match TRBD1. Germline trimming cut 5 bases from V and 1 base from J; bases unmatched to any gene: 4. The CDR3 consists of 15 residues. The DNA of the CDR3 is TGTGCCAGCAGTCCCGACAGGGTGAACACCGGGGAGCTGTTTTTT. Translating gives CASSPDRVNTGELFF.

V and J are TRBV20-1 and TRBJ2-7; D call uncertain. The CDR3 totals 13 residues. Germline V gene data show CDR1 as DFQATT and CDR2 as SNEGSKA (reference sequence). Between the trimmed V and J ends, which lost 6 bases and 2 bases, there was a span of 14 bases. CDR3 coding DNA: TGCAGTGCCTCTTACCCTAGAACCTACGAGCAGTACTTC. Amino acid sequence: CSASYPRTYEQYF.

The genes are TRBV10-3 and TRBJ2-7; 7 nucleotides line up with TRBD2. Germline values: CDR1 ENHRY, CDR2 SYGVKD. The V and J ends lost 0 bases and 2 bases, in that order; junction bases with no gene match: 4. This CDR3 is built from 15 residues. The CDR3 is CAISESGGIPYEQYF. The CDR3 nucleotides are TGTGCCATCAGTGAGTCCGGGGGGATCCCCTACGAGCAGTACTTC.

The chain combines TRBV6-1 with TRBJ1-2; 8 bases match TRBD1. The length of the CDR3 is 15 residues. Germline lookup yields CDR1 MNHNS and CDR2 SASEGT. The J segment lost 2 bases and the V segment lost 5 bases, leaving 7 bases of the junction unmatched. CDR3 sequence (DNA): TGTGCCAGCAGTCAGAAACAGGGGGTAAACTATGGCTACACCTTC. This sequence encodes CASSQKQGVNYGYTF.

The sample holds a few counts of this clonotype. This chain links TRBV20-1 with TRBJ2-7, with D perhaps matching TRBD1 (7 bases). Trimming left V 0 bases short and J 2 bases short, with 14 bases between. CDR1 is DFQATT, CDR2 SNEGSKA, per germline (reference sequence). The CDR3 is 15 residues long. This CDR3 is CSARDEQGGTYEQYF. The DNA for the CDR3 is TGCAGTGCTAGAGACGAGCAGGGGGGAACCTACGAGCAGTACTTC.

This clonotype occurred a few times. The chain carries TRBV11-2 and TRBJ2-1; D gene ambiguous. Per germline, CDR1 SGHAT and CDR2 FQNNGV. The CDR3 has 13 amino acids. With 6 bases removed from V and 4 bases from J, the gap between germline ends came to 10 bases. CDR3 coding DNA: TGTGCCAGCAGTGGTAGCCTTTACAATGAGCAGTTCTTC. This sequence encodes CASSGSLYNEQFF. Combining the CDR3 with reference TRBV11-2 and TRBJ2-1 gives the whole variable domain EAGVAQSPRYKIIEKRQSVAFWCNPISGHATLYWYQQILGQGPKLLIQFQNNGVVDDSQLPKDRFSAERLKGVDSTLKIQPAKLEDSAVYLCASSGSLYNEQFFGPGTRLTVL.

The chain uses TRBV7-9 and TRBJ2-1; 8 bases fit TRBD2. This CDR3 has 15 residues. After removal of 2 bases from V and 8 bases from J, the junction contained 8 bases not matched to a gene. CDR1 SEHNR and CDR2 FQNEAQ come from the germline V gene (reference sequence). The CDR3 region has the DNA TGTGCCAGCAGCTTAAGAATAGCGGGACACCATGAGCAGTTCTTC. This sequence encodes CASSLRIAGHHEQFF. The whole variable domain, filled in from reference TRBV7-9 and TRBJ2-1, reads DTGVSQNPRHKITKRGQNVTFRCDPISEHNRLYWYRQTLGQGPEFLTYFQNEAQLEKSRLLSDRFSAERPKGSFSTLEIQRTEQGDSAMYLCASSLRIAGHHEQFFGPGTRLTVL.

The V and J genes are TRBV12-3 or TRBV12-4 and TRBJ1-2; D is possibly TRBD1 (5 bases). V was shortened by 6 bases and J by 0 bases, with 14 bases between the two germline ends. The CDR3 totals 15 residues. CDR3 protein: CASSSRDSANYGYTF. CDR3 nucleotide sequence: TGTGCCAGCAGCAGTAGGGACTCTGCTAACTATGGCTACACCTTC.

The gene calls are TRBV12-3 or TRBV12-4 and TRBJ2-7; D perhaps matches TRBD1 (5 bases). This CDR3 is built from 11 residues. With 6 bases removed from V and 12 bases from J, the gap between germline ends came to 15 bases. The CDR3 sequence: CASSRERWPYF. The CDR3 DNA follows: TGTGCCAGCAGCAGGGAAAGATGGCCGTACTTC.

This clonotype turned up a few times. The chain links TRBV20-1 to TRBJ1-5, with unresolved D. The CDR3 sequence is 14 residues long. V was cut by 0 bases and J by 9 bases, with 15 bases left in between. The germline gives CDR1 DFQATT, CDR2 SNEGSKA (reference sequence). This CDR3 reads CSARDVGPSGPQHF. In nucleotides, the CDR3 is TGCAGTGCTAGAGATGTGGGTCCCTCAGGGCCCCAGCATTTT.

This clonotype was observed many times. The chain is built from TRBV12-3 or TRBV12-4 and TRBJ2-5; TRBD1 matches at 8 bases. V dropped 6 bases and J dropped 12; count of bases not matched to a gene: 9. This CDR3 has 12 amino acids. CDR3 DNA: TGTGCCAGCAGCCGCACCCCGACAGGGGAGTACTTC. As protein: CASSRTPTGEYF.

This sequence joins TRBV4-3 and TRBJ2-7; TRBD2 aligns across 8 bases. V dropped 3 bases and J dropped 1; count of bases not matched to a gene: 11. Germline CDR1 and CDR2: LGHNA and YSLEER. The CDR3 runs 17 residues. DNA of the CDR3: TGCGCCAGCAGCCATATCAGAGCGGGAGATGAGTCCTACGAGCAGTACTTC. It yields the protein CASSHIRAGDESYEQYF.

This clonotype occurred a few times. The V and J genes are TRBV5-1 and TRBJ2-2; 9 nucleotides match TRBD1. CDR3 size: 17 residues. Germline V CDR1 and CDR2: SGHRS, YFSETQ. After removal of 3 bases from V and 7 bases from J, the junction contained 13 bases not matched to a gene. CDR3 DNA sequence: TGCGCCAGCAGCTGGACCACCGGGACAGGGAAGGACGGGGAGCTGTTTTTT. Amino acid sequence: CASSWTTGTGKDGELFF. Complete variable domain (other parts from reference TRBV5-1 and TRBJ2-2): KAGVTQTPRYLIKTRGQQVTLSCSPISGHRSVSWYQQTPGQGLQFLFEYFSETQRNKGNFPGRFSGRQFSNSRSEMNVSTLELGDSALYLCASSWTTGTGKDGELFFGEGSRLTVL.

To note about this clonotype: Germline and junction disagree at one end, which may indicate a read error. This chain connects TRBV4-3 to TRBJ1-2, with D maybe TRBD1 (5 bases). The CDR3 has 15 amino acids. Germline CDR1 is LGHNA and CDR2 is YSLEER. The chain's CDR3 is CTSSQGAGTPYGYTF. The CDR3 coding sequence is TGCACCAGCAGCCAAGGGGCAGGAACCCCCTATGGCTACACCTTC.

This clonotype was found many times. The chain recombines TRBV10-3 with TRBJ2-5; D is possibly TRBD1 (6 bases). Germline V gene sequence: CDR1 ENHRY, CDR2 SYGVKD. Trimming took off 5 bases at V and 7 bases at J, with 20 bases between the two ends. The CDR3 covers 15 residues. Written as DNA, the CDR3 is TGTGCCATCAGTTCCCCCGGGGAAACAGGGCGGACCCAGTACTTC. Its protein is CAISSPGETGRTQYF.

The chain carries TRBV7-8 and TRBJ1-1; D remains unclear. CDR1 is SGHVS, CDR2 FQNEAQ, per germline. The germline V and J ends were trimmed by 3 bases and 1 base, with 15 bases remaining between them. The CDR3 consists of 16 residues. The DNA for the CDR3 is TGTGCCAGCAGCTTGAAAAGCGGCCTCGAGAACACTGAAGCTTTCTTT. The encoded protein is CASSLKSGLENTEAFF.

This clonotype has at least ten counts. The J gene is TRBJ1-1, the V gene TRBV5-1; no clear D gene. V lost 4 bases to trimming and J lost 1 base, with 14 bases between them. In germline, CDR1 is SGHRS, CDR2 YFSETQ. This CDR3 region has 15 residues. CDR3 sequence: CASSQKVLPNTEAFF. DNA for the CDR3: TGCGCCAGCAGCCAGAAGGTTTTGCCGAACACTGAAGCTTTCTTT.